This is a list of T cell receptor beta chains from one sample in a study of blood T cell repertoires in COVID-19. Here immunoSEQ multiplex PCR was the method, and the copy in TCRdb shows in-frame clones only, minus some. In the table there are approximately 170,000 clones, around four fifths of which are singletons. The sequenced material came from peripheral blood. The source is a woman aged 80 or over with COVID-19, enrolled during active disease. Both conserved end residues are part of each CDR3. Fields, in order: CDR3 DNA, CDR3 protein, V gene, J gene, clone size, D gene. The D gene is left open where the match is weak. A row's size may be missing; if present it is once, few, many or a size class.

DNA: TGTGCCAGCAGTCTTGGGGGGTTAACCTACGAGCAGTACTTC
CDR3: CASSLGGLTYEQYF
V: TRBV2
J: TRBJ2-7
size: few
D: -

DNA: TGTGCCAGCAGCTTGGGTTCTAGCGGGGGCACCGGGGAGCTGTTTTTT
CDR3: CASSLGSSGGTGELFF
V: TRBV5-4
J: TRBJ2-2
size: -
D: TRBD2

DNA: TGTGCCAGCGTCACAGGGGGCGAATCTTACGGCTACACCTTC
CDR3: CASVTGGESYGYTF
V: TRBV28
J: TRBJ1-2
size: -
D: TRBD1

DNA: TGTGCCAGCAGTTTATATGGACGACGGGGAGGGGGGATCAGCAATCAGCCCCAGCATTTT
CDR3: CASSLYGRRGGGISNQPQHF
V: TRBV27
J: TRBJ1-5
size: -
D: -

DNA: TGTGCCAGCAGCTTACGACAGGATCAGCCCCAGCATTTT
CDR3: CASSLRQDQPQHF
V: TRBV7-2
J: TRBJ1-5
size: -
D: -

DNA: TGTGCCAGCAGCTTGGAGACAGGGGTCTATGGCTACACCTTC
CDR3: CASSLETGVYGYTF
V: TRBV5-6
J: TRBJ1-2
size: -
D: TRBD1

DNA: TGTGCCAGTAGTACGGGTGGGTTGGCAGGGAGGCCCCAGGCTTTCTTT
CDR3: CASSTGGLAGRPQAFF
V: TRBV19
J: TRBJ1-1
size: -
D: -

DNA: TGTGCCAGCAGCTTGGATAGGGCGGGCATCTACCACTTT
CDR3: CASSLDRAGIYHF
V: TRBV5-4
J: TRBJ1-6
size: -
D: -

DNA: TGTGCCAGCAGCTCGAGGCGGGGGAGGGACACCGGGGAGCTGTTTTTT
CDR3: CASSSRRGRDTGELFF
V: TRBV5-6
J: TRBJ2-2
size: -
D: TRBD2

DNA: TGTGCCAGCAGCTTTGGCAGGGGAACTGAAGCTTTCTTT
CDR3: CASSFGRGTEAFF
V: TRBV11-2
J: TRBJ1-1
size: -
D: -